The clone carrying this T cell receptor beta chain occurred once. This specimen comes from a study of blood T cell repertoires in COVID-19. Study in general: The United States, Italy and Spain provided the acute and convalescent COVID-19 samples. Sample material is recorded as cDNA or gDNA derived from T cells, B-cell-depleted T cells, or PBMCs.

Under the authors' procedure: Reference gene primers were amplified, and this amplification served to estimate nucleated cell counts. Data came from immunoSEQ multiplex PCR; TCRdb stores just in-frame clones and leaves some out. V and J calls and clone size are as listed in that table; D and trimming were resolved from the DNA. This sample has about 300,000 clones, with just under 90% found just once. Enrollment of patients from Seattle took place during active infection, with longitudinal follow-up. The ends were cut back, 3 bases at V and 7 bases at J, with 15 bases in the middle. The CDR3 totals 14 residues. CDR1 and CDR2 (germline): MDHEN, SYDVKM.

The chain is built from TRBV28 and TRBJ1-1; D is ambiguous. The source is a woman aged 30 to 39 with COVID-19, enrolled during active disease. The sample consisted of peripheral blood. Here the CDR3 DNA reads TGTGCCAGCAGTTTTGGCGGTTTCAATAGTGAAGCTTTCTTT. Protein product: CASSFGGFNSEAFF.